This TCR beta chain was captured by sequencing in a study of Graves' ophthalmopathy and Graves' hyperthyroidism. Whole-study results and caveats: In separating ophthalmopathy from stable hyperthyroidism, a 13-signature model achieved 85% to 90% sensitivity and around 80% specificity.

The CDR3 has 10 amino acids. Amplified TCR beta CDR3 regions were obtained using RNA transcripts as template. HTBI primers served in a first-round RT-PCR, which a second-round multiplex PCR followed. A single record per CDR3 protein comes from TCRdb applying MiXCR to the multiplex PCR reads. Of 150,000 or so distinct CDR3 sequences listed, approximately 40% are singletons. Note on this clonotype: Its antigen remains unidentified. A read error may explain this, as a much larger clone is one base away.

The origin of this receptor is a man aged 25-45 years with Graves' ophthalmopathy. Sequenced: peripheral blood. The rearrangement joins TRBV12-3 or TRBV12-4 to TRBJ2-7, with a weak D call TRBD2 (6 bases). The CDR3, as DNA: TGTGCACCGGAGGGTTACGAGCAGTACTTC. Protein: CAPEGYEQYF.